This T cell receptor (beta chain) was identified during a study of blood T cells in healthy people across ages. This clonotype was seen only a few times. As yet, its antigen is unknown. Study-wide results and caveats: Diversity was higher, and naive CD4+ cells more numerous, in long-lived donors than in aged donors. TCR beta diversity, measured per million T cells, fell in a roughly linear way with age.

A second PCR, run for roughly 7 to 11 cycles, used a sample-barcoded 5' primer plus a J-beta primer mix. TCRdb re-called the 5' RACE reads with MiXCR, one entry per CDR3 protein. The sample holds 700,000 to 850,000 distinct CDR3 sequences, approximately 55% seen once. Germline V gene sequence: CDR1 MDHEN, CDR2 SYDVKM. The CDR3 is 15 amino acids. The receptor's source is an elderly man in good health. The V and J genes are TRBV28 and TRBJ2-7; 7 bases agree with TRBD1. Judging by the DNA end, TRBJ2-5 fits better; the J call may be wrong. Sequenced input: blood. The CDR3 DNA is TGTGCCAGCAGTTTCATCGGGGACAGTGAAGAGACCCAGTACTTC. The encoded protein is CASSFIGDSEETQYF.